This record concerns one TCR beta chain sequence. Its target is unknown. At one boundary the junction diverges from the germline segment, which might be a read error. One entry per CDR3 protein results from TCRdb running MiXCR on the reads. The data show roughly 220,000 distinct CDR3 sequences, with around 35% seen just once and roughly three fifths held by the top ten. The data were obtained in a study of T cell repertoires in cytomegalovirus infection. Germline CDR1 and CDR2: MGHDK and SYGVNS. This CDR3 is 15 amino acids long. Here the sequenced sample was CD8+ T cells from cultured PBMCs, taken from culture after CMV antigen stimulation. This sequence originates from a human donor in good health (CMV status not recorded). Some clones in this sample may be carry-over from other donors' samples. This rearrangement joins TRBV25-1 to TRBJ2-1, with D possibly TRBD1 on 6 matching bases. DNA for the CDR3: TGTGCCAGCAGACCTTCCGGGACACCCTACAGTGAGCAGTTCTTC. It yields the protein CASRPSGTPYSEQFF. Together with reference TRBV25-1 and TRBJ2-1, the CDR3 gives the full variable domain: EADIYQTPRYLVIGTGKKITLECSQTMGHDKMYWYQQDPGMELHLIHYSYGVNSTEKGDLSSESTVSRIRTEHFPLTLESARPSHTSQYLCASRPSGTPYSEQFFGPGTRLTVL.